This TCR beta chain was recovered during a study of identical twins. CDR3 length equals 12 residues. CDR1 is DFQATT, CDR2 SNEGSKA, per germline (reference sequence). Trimming stripped 4 bases from V and 0 bases from J, with 6 bases between. Template switching added a universal primer site, and cDNA bore unique molecular identifiers. TCRdb redid the calling of the 5' RACE reads with MiXCR, one entry per CDR3 protein. The sample includes 600,000 to 850,000 distinct CDR3 sequences, 18% of them seen just once. The data were also submitted as part of a second study, on T cells expressing NK-cell markers. According to that study: Each of about six donors carried dominant NKG2C+ clonotypes accounting for roughly 1.0-7.0% of CD8+ T cells. These clonotypes, the leaders elsewhere, also led the CD3+CD56-NKG2C+ fraction in a few donors.

This TCR derives from a woman younger than 30 in good health. Sequencing input: PBMCs. The rearrangement links TRBV20-1 to TRBJ2-5, with D unclear. Here the CDR3 reads CSANRYQETQYF. CDR3 DNA: TGCAGTGCTAATCGGTACCAAGAGACCCAGTACTTC.